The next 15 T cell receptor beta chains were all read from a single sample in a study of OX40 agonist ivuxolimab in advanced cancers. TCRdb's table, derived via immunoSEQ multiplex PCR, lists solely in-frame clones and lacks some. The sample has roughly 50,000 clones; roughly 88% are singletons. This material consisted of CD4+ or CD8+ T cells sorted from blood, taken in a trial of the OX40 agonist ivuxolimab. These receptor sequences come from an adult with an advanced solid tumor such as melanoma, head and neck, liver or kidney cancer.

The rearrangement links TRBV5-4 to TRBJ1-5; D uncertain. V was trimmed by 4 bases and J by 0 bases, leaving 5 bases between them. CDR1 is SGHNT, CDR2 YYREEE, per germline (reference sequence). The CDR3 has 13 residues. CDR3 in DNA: TGTGCCAGCAGCGTCGATAGCAATCAGCCCCAGCATTTT. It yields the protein CASSVDSNQPQHF. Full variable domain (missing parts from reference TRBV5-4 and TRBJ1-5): ETGVTQSPTHLIKTRGQQVTLRCSSQSGHNTVSWYQQALGQGPQFIFQYYREEENGRGNFPPRFSGLQFPNYSSELNVNALELDDSALYLCASSVDSNQPQHFGDGTRLSIL.

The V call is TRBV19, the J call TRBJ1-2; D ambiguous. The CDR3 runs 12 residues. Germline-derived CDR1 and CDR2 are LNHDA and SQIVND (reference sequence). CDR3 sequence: CASGPPNYGYTF. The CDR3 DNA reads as TGTGCTTCGGGCCCCCCTAACTATGGCTACACCTTC. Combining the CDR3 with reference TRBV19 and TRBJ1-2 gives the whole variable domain DGGITQSPKYLFRKEGQNVTLSCEQNLNHDAMYWYRQDPGQGLRLIYYSQIVNDFQKGDIAEGYSVSREKKESFPLTVTSAQKNPTAFYLCASGPPNYGYTFGSGTRLTVV.

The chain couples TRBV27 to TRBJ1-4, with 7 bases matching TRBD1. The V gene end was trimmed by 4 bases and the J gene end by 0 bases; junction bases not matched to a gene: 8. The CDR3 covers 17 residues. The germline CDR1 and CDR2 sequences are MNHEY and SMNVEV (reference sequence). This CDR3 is CASSSFLTGATNEKLFF. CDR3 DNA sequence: TGTGCCAGCAGTTCCTTCCTTACAGGGGCAACTAATGAAAAACTGTTTTTT.

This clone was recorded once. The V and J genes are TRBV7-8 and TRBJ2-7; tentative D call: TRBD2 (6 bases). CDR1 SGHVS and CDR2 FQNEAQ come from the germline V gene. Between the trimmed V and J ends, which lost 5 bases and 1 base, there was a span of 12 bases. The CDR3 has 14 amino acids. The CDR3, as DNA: TGTGCCAGCAGCGTAGGCGGGGTTTCCTACGAGCAGTACTTC. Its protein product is CASSVGGVSYEQYF. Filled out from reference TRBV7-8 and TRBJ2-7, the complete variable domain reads GAGVSQSPRYKVAKRGQDVALRCDPISGHVSLFWYQQALGQGPEFLTYFQNEAQLDKSGLPSDRFFAERPEGSVSTLKIQRTQQEDSAVYLCASSVGGVSYEQYFGPGTRLTVT.

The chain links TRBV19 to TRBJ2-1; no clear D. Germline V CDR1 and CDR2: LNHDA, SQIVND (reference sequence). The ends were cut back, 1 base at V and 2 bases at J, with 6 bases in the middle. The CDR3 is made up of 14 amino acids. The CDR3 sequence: CASSIGNPYNEQFF. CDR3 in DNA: TGTGCCAGTAGTATAGGCAACCCCTACAATGAGCAGTTCTTC.

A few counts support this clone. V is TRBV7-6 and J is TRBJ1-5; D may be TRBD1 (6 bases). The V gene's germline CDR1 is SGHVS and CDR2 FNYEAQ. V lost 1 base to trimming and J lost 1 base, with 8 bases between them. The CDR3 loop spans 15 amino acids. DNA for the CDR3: TGTGCCAGCAGCTTAGAACAGGGAAGCAATCAGCCCCAGCATTTT. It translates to CASSLEQGSNQPQHF.

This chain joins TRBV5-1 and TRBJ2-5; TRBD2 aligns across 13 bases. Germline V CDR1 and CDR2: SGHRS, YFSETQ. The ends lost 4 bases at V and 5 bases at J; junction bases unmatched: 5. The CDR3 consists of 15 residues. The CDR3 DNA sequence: TGCGCCAGCAGCGGGACTAGCGGGGCGGGGGAGACCCAGTACTTC. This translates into CASSGTSGAGETQYF.

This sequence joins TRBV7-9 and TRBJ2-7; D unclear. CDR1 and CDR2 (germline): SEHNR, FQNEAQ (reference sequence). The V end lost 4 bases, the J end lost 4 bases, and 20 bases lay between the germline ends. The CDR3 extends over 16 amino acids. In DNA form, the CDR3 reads TGTGCCAGCAGCTCTCAAGAGCCTTCCTTGGCTTACGAGCAGTACTTC. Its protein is CASSSQEPSLAYEQYF.

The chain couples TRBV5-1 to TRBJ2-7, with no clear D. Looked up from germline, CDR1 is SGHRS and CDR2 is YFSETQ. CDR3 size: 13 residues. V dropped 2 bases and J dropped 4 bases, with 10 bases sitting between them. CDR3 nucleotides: TGCGCCAGCAGCTTTTCCCCGCCTTACGAGCAGTACTTC. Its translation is CASSFSPPYEQYF. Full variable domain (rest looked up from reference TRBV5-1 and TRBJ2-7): KAGVTQTPRYLIKTRGQQVTLSCSPISGHRSVSWYQQTPGQGLQFLFEYFSETQRNKGNFPGRFSGRQFSNSRSEMNVSTLELGDSALYLCASSFSPPYEQYFGPGTRLTVT.

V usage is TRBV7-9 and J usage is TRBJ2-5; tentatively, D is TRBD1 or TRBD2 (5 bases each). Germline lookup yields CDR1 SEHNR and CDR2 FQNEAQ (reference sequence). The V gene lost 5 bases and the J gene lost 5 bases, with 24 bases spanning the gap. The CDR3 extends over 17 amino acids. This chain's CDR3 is CASSPSGGSGLGETQYF. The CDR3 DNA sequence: TGTGCCAGCAGCCCCTCTGGGGGTTCAGGTCTGGGGGAGACCCAGTACTTC.

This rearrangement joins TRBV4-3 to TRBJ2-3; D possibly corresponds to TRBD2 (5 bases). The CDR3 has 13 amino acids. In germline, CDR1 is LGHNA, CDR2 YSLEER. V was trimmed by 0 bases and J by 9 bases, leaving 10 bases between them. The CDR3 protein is CASSQEYTGTQYF. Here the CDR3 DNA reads TGCGCCAGCAGCCAAGAATACACGGGGACGCAGTATTTT.

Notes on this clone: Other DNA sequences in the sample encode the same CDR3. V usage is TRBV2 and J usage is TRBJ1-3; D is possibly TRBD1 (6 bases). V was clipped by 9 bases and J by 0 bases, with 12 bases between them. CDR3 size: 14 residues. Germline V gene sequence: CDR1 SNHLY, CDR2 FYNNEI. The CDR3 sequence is CARSAGDSGNTIYF. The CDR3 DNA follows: TGTGCCAGGAGCGCAGGGGACTCTGGAAACACCATATATTTT.

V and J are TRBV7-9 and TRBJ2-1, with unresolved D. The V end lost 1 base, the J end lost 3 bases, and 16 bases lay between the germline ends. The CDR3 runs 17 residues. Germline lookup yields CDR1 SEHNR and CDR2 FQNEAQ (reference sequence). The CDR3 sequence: CASSLGTGLVDYNEQFF. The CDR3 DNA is TGTGCCAGCAGCTTAGGAACGGGCCTAGTCGACTACAATGAGCAGTTCTTC.

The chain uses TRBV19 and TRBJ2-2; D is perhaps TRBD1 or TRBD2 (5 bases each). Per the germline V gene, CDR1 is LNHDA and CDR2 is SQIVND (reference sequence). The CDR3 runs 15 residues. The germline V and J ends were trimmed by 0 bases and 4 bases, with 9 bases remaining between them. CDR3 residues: CASSIDGTPTGELFF. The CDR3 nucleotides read TGTGCCAGTAGTATAGATGGGACCCCCACCGGGGAGCTGTTTTTT.

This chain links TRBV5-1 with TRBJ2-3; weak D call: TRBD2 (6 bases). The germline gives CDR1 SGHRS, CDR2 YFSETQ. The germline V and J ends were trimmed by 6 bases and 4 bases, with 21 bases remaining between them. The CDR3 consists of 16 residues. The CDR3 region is CASTAPGLLDPDTQYF. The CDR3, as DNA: TGCGCCAGCACTGCCCCGGGACTCTTAGATCCAGATACGCAGTATTTT.